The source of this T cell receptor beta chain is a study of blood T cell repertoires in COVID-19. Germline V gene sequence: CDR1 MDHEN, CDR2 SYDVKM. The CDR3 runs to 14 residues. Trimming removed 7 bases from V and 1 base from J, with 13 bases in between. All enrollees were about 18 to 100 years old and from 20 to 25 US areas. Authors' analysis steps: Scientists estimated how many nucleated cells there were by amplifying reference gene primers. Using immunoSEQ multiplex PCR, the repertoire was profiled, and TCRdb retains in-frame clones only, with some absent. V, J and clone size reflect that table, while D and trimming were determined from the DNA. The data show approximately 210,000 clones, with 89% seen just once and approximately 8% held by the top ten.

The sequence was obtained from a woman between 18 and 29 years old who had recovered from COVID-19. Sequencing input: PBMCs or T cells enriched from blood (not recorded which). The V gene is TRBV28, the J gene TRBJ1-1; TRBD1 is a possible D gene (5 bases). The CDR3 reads CASIPGQPNTEAFF. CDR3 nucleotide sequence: TGTGCCAGCATTCCTGGACAACCGAACACTGAAGCTTTCTTT.